The source of this TCR beta chain is a study of cytomegalovirus exposure and HLA in healthy donors. Use of 60 Vbeta and 13 Jbeta primers characterized the PCR. Sequenced by immunoSEQ multiplex PCR; TCRdb stores in-frame clones only, minus some. In the table there are under 200,000 clones, roughly four fifths of which are singletons. Study-level results: An analysis that was carried out later associated 16,951 TCR beta sequences with HLA alleles at 0.05 false discovery rate.

As for this clone: Antigen: not known.

The sequenced sample consisted of PBMCs. The sequence derives from a woman between 18 and 29 years old in good health and CMV-seronegative.

The CDR3 coding sequence is TGCAGCGTTGAAATTAGAGGGACAGCCATGGTAGGCTACACCTTC. Amino acid sequence: CSVEIRGTAMVGYTF. This sequence joins TRBV29-1 and TRBJ1-2; 7 bases are shared with TRBD1. Germline values: CDR1 SQVTM, CDR2 ANQGSEA. With 2 bases clipped from V and 8 bases from J, the junction kept 14 bases outside the gene matches. The CDR3 length is 15 residues.